The 21 T cell receptor beta chains below were found in one sample sequenced in a study of T cells after yellow fever vaccination. MiXCR was run by TCRdb on the 5' RACE reads, yielding one entry per CDR3 protein. The sample carries under 150,000 distinct CDR3 sequences, around 15% recorded once. The sequences come from CD8+ T cells sorted from PBMCs, collected 5 days after the yellow fever booster vaccination. Receptor source: a man younger than 35 who received the YFV17D yellow fever vaccine.

The chain uses TRBV5-6 and TRBJ2-1; 12 bases are a match to TRBD2. Germline CDR1 reads SGHDT; CDR2 reads YYEEEE. The V segment lost 1 base and the J segment 4 bases; nucleotides outside the gene matches: 3. This CDR3 contains 16 residues. The CDR3 DNA sequence: TGTGCCAGCAGCTTGACTAGCGGGGGGATTTACAATGAGCAGTTCTTC. This translates into CASSLTSGGIYNEQFF.

V is TRBV4-1 and J is TRBJ2-5; 9 bases map to TRBD1. V was clipped by 4 bases and J by 4 bases; unmatched bases: 10. Germline V gives CDR1 MGHRA, CDR2 YSYEKL. This CDR3 has 16 amino acids. The CDR3 region has the DNA TGCGCCAGCAGCCCCCCAGCCGGGACAGGGCGAGAGACCCAGTACTTC. Protein sequence: CASSPPAGTGRETQYF.

This clonotype has just a few counts. The rearrangement joins TRBV6-1 to TRBJ2-1, with D hard to call. The V gene's germline CDR1 is MNHNS and CDR2 SASEGT. Trimming took 0 bases from V and 0 from J, leaving 12 bases between them. This CDR3 is 17 amino acids long. This chain's CDR3 is CASSEAPYPSSYNEQFF. DNA for the CDR3: TGTGCCAGCAGTGAAGCGCCCTACCCAAGCTCCTACAATGAGCAGTTCTTC.

This clonotype occurred many times. The V and J genes are TRBV4-2 and TRBJ2-1, with 9 bases identical to TRBD2. The length of the CDR3 is 14 residues. In germline, CDR1 is LGHNA, CDR2 YNFKEQ. The J segment lost 5 bases and the V segment lost 8 bases, leaving 7 bases of the junction unmatched. In DNA, the CDR3 is TGTGCCAGCCGCGGGGGGGCCGAACACAATGAGCAGTTCTTC. This gives the protein CASRGGAEHNEQFF.

In this sample, this clonotype turned up a few times. The V and J genes are TRBV2 and TRBJ1-5; possible D gene TRBD1, 5 bases. V was trimmed by 0 bases and J by 8 bases, leaving 11 bases between them. The CDR3 consists of 14 residues. CDR1 is SNHLY and CDR2 is FYNNEI in the germline V gene. CDR3 protein: CASSEAGTQKPQHF. The CDR3 coding sequence is TGTGCCAGCAGTGAAGCTGGGACGCAAAAGCCCCAGCATTTT.

This clonotype was picked up a small number of times. The V and J genes are TRBV29-1 and TRBJ2-7; the match to TRBD1 covers 10 bases. The J segment lost 5 bases and the V segment lost 4 bases, leaving 2 bases of the junction unmatched. Germline CDR1 is SQVTM and CDR2 is ANQGSEA. This CDR3 is built from 12 residues. CDR3 nucleotides: TGCAGCGTTGTGACAGGGGGCAACGAGCAGTACTTC. It yields the protein CSVVTGGNEQYF.

V gene TRBV20-1 combines with J gene TRBJ1-1; no clear D. This CDR3 spans 13 amino acids. The V gene's germline CDR1 is DFQATT and CDR2 SNEGSKA (reference sequence). V lost 2 bases and J 5 bases, leaving 12 bases between the germline ends. The CDR3 reads CSARSAGETEAFF. The DNA for the CDR3 is TGCAGTGCTAGAAGCGCAGGAGAGACTGAAGCTTTCTTT.

V is TRBV19 and J is TRBJ1-5, with 9 bases lining up with TRBD1. The CDR3 runs to 15 residues. Germline CDR1 and CDR2: LNHDA and SQIVND (reference sequence). V shed 9 bases and J 5 bases; nucleotides not matched to a gene: 11. CDR3 in amino acids: CASESGQGTYQPQHF. The CDR3 nucleotides are TGTGCCAGCGAGTCGGGACAGGGTACATATCAGCCCCAGCATTTT.

A few counts support this clonotype. This sequence joins TRBV7-9 and TRBJ2-5, with no clear D. The CDR3 covers 14 residues. V was clipped by 5 bases and J by 3 bases, with 13 bases between them. Germline assignment: CDR1 SEHNR and CDR2 FQNEAQ (reference sequence). The CDR3 reads CASSPPRPEETQYF. In DNA form, the CDR3 reads TGTGCCAGCAGCCCCCCTAGGCCAGAAGAGACCCAGTACTTC.

The J gene is TRBJ2-3, the V gene TRBV9; 8 positions match TRBD2. The V segment lost 1 base and the J segment 5 bases; nucleotides outside the gene matches: 9. The CDR3 spans 16 residues. Per the germline V gene, CDR1 is SGDLS and CDR2 is YYNGEE. The CDR3 DNA sequence: TGTGCCAGCAGCGTACCGGGGGGGGGCCTCGGAGATACGCAGTATTTT. Its translation is CASSVPGGGLGDTQYF. Full variable domain (rest looked up from reference TRBV9 and TRBJ2-3): DSGVTQTPKHLITATGQRVTLRCSPRSGDLSVYWYQQSLDQGLQFLIQYYNGEERAKGNILERFSAQQFPDLHSELNLSSLELGDSALYFCASSVPGGGLGDTQYFGPGTRLTVL.

The chain is built from TRBV4-1 and TRBJ2-1; 9 bases are shared with TRBD2. V lost 4 bases to trimming and J lost 13 bases; unmatched junction nucleotides: 8. CDR3 length: 13 residues. The germline V gene has CDR1 MGHRA and CDR2 YSYEKL. CDR3 nucleotides: TGCGCCAGCAGCCGGACTAGCGCGGGGGATCAGTTCTTC. Its protein product is CASSRTSAGDQFF.

This sequence joins TRBV20-1 and TRBJ1-5; D is unclear. V dropped 2 bases and J dropped 0 bases, with 23 bases sitting between them. There are 19 residues in the CDR3. Per the germline V gene, CDR1 is DFQATT and CDR2 is SNEGSKA (reference sequence). The CDR3 DNA reads as TGCAGTGCTAGAAAGGGCTCCGGCGCGAACAGAGATAGCAATCAGCCCCAGCATTTT. It yields the protein CSARKGSGANRDSNQPQHF.

This clonotype occurred a few times. The J gene is TRBJ2-5, the V gene TRBV7-9; 12 positions match TRBD2. The CDR3 spans 17 residues. Germline values: CDR1 SEHNR, CDR2 FQNEAQ (reference sequence). J lost 2 bases, V lost 5 bases, and 9 bases had no gene match. The CDR3 loop is CASSPSSGTSGQETQYF. CDR3 nucleotides: TGTGCCAGCAGCCCTTCTTCCGGGACTAGCGGGCAAGAGACCCAGTACTTC.

V usage is TRBV5-1 and J usage is TRBJ2-4, with 8 bases lining up with TRBD1. After removal of 0 bases from V and 4 bases from J, the junction contained 0 bases not matched to a gene. Germline lookup yields CDR1 SGHRS and CDR2 YFSETQ. The CDR3 sequence is 14 residues long. This CDR3 is CASSLGQGKNIQYF. The DNA for the CDR3 is TGCGCCAGCAGCTTGGGACAGGGGAAAAACATTCAGTACTTC.

Relative to its sample, this clonotype is medium-sized. The chain joins TRBV6-5 to TRBJ1-2; tentatively, D is TRBD1 (6 bases). CDR3 length: 13 amino acids. V lost 0 bases and J lost 8, with 10 bases in between. Germline V lookup: CDR1 MNHEY, CDR2 SVGAGI. The CDR3: CASSYSTRGGYTF. The DNA of the CDR3 is TGTGCCAGCAGTTACTCGACCAGGGGAGGCTACACCTTC.

The chain uses TRBV7-2 and TRBJ1-4; no clear D gene. The CDR3 contains 13 residues. V was cut by 3 bases and J by 7 bases, with 9 bases left in between. CDR1 and CDR2 (germline): SGHTA, FQGNSA. Here the CDR3 DNA reads TGTGCCAGCAGCTTGGGTCCGGCTGAAAAACTGTTTTTT. Its translation is CASSLGPAEKLFF.

The chain combines TRBV12-3 or TRBV12-4 with TRBJ1-2; D is possibly TRBD1 (6 bases). Trimming took off 4 bases at V and 4 bases at J, with 13 bases between the two ends. The CDR3 totals 14 residues. The DNA for the CDR3 is TGTGCCAGCAGTTCCCTGGGGGCGCGCTATGGCTACACCTTC. This codes for CASSSLGARYGYTF.

The table lists this clonotype with a few counts. V is TRBV9 and J is TRBJ2-3, with TRBD2 matching 8 bases. The CDR3 sequence is 16 residues long. The V gene's germline CDR1 is SGDLS and CDR2 YYNGEE. V shed 3 bases, J shed 2 bases, and the junction held 8 bases outside the gene matches. The CDR3 is CASSGLTSGLTDTQYF. As DNA, the CDR3 is TGTGCCAGCAGCGGGCTAACTAGCGGACTCACAGATACGCAGTATTTT.

The CDR3 here is CASSSIDFNNEQFF. In DNA form, the CDR3 reads TGTGCCAGCAGCTCGATAGACTTCAACAATGAGCAGTTCTTC. The gene calls are TRBV7-8 and TRBJ2-1; the D is unclear. The CDR3 is made up of 14 amino acids. V gave up 4 bases and J gave up 5 bases, with 12 bases separating them. The germline CDR1 and CDR2 sequences are SGHVS and FQNEAQ.

In its sample, this clonotype was seen a few times. The chain combines TRBV10-1 with TRBJ2-7; 7 positions match TRBD1. Germline V gene sequence: CDR1 WNHNN, CDR2 SYGVQD (reference sequence). This CDR3 spans 14 amino acids. V trimming: 6 bases; J trimming: 5 bases; junction bases outside the gene matches: 10. CDR3 nucleotide sequence: TGCGCCAGCAGAAGAGGCGCAGGGGGTAACGAGCAGTACTTC. Amino acid sequence: CASRRGAGGNEQYF.

J is TRBJ1-1 and V is TRBV4-3, with 9 bases matching TRBD1. Germline CDR1 reads LGHNA; CDR2 reads YSLEER. CDR3 length equals 14 residues. The V and J ends lost 8 bases and 4 bases, in that order; junction bases with no gene match: 8. The CDR3 DNA reads as TGCGCCAGCGGGATGACAGGGGGAAGCACTGAAGCTTTCTTT. Encoded protein: CASGMTGGSTEAFF.